This T cell receptor (beta chain) appears in the sequencing data of a study of T cells of healthy individuals. Each CDR3 protein gets one entry after TCRdb re-called the 5' RACE reads with MiXCR. The sample has about 100,000 distinct CDR3 sequences, approximately 18% seen once. This receptor was identified in a human donor in good health.

The CDR3 loop is CSVGGGRRRETQYF. Here the CDR3 DNA reads TGCAGCGTTGGGGGGGGGCGGCGCCGAGAGACCCAGTACTTC. V usage is TRBV29-1 and J usage is TRBJ2-5; tentatively, D is TRBD2 (7 bases). V was clipped by 4 bases and J by 4 bases, with 16 bases between them. CDR1 and CDR2 (germline): SQVTM, ANQGSEA. This CDR3 is built from 14 residues.